These T cell receptor beta chains were read from a single sample in a study of T-cell reconstitution after alpha-beta-depleted transplantation in children. TCRdb ran MiXCR on the PCR reads and lists one entry per CDR3 protein. Among about 98,000 distinct CDR3 sequences listed, about a quarter were seen once. The sequencing used PBMCs, collected before TCRalphabeta/CD19-depleted stem cell transplant. Receptor source: a boy aged 2 to 10 with acute lymphoblastic leukemia, due to receive a stem cell transplant. Both conserved end residues are part of each CDR3. D genes are given only for firm matches. Some rows have no size entry. The others give once, few or many, or a class for an expanded clone.

>TRBJ2-7|TRBD1|TRBV27|few
TGTGCCAGCAGTCCACGACAGGGTTCGCGCTACGAGCAGTACTTC
CASSPRQGSRYEQYF
>TRBJ1-1|NA|TRBV7-2|NA
TGTGCCAGCATCGCCGGTGGGGTCCTGAACACTGAAGCTTTCTTT
CASIAGGVLNTEAFF
>TRBJ2-3|TRBD1|TRBV28|few
TGTGCCAGCAGTGGAGGACAGGGGGTCACAGATACGCAGTATTTT
CASSGGQGVTDTQYF
>TRBJ1-3|TRBD1|TRBV9|many
TGTGCCAGCAGCGTAGGAGCAGGGACAGACGTCACCATATATTTT
CASSVGAGTDVTIYF
>TRBJ2-1|NA|TRBV7-9|few
TGTGCCAGCATCTCCGTCGGGGGCTACAATGAGCAGTTCTTC
CASISVGGYNEQFF
>TRBJ2-2|NA|TRBV5-1|few
TGCGCCAGCACCTGGAGCGGAGGGAACACCGGGGAGCTGTTTTTT
CASTWSGGNTGELFF
>TRBJ2-1|NA|TRBV7-2|NA
TGTGCCAGCAGCCTACAAGGGACCTCGAAGGGCAATGAGCAGTTCTTC
CASSLQGTSKGNEQFF
>TRBJ2-7|TRBD1|TRBV28|few
TGTGCCAGCGGGCCACTACACAGGGGTGGCTCCTACGAGCAGTACTTC
CASGPLHRGGSYEQYF
>TRBJ1-3|NA|TRBV18|NA
TGTGCCAGCTCACCGATTGTCTCGGGACTCGCCGATGGCTCTGGAAACACCATATATTTT
CASSPIVSGLADGSGNTIYF
>TRBJ2-1|NA|TRBV20-1|many
TGCAGTGCTAGGGTAAGCGGAGAACGGTGGAATGAGCAGTTCTTC
CSARVSGERWNEQFF
>TRBJ2-5|NA|TRBV11-2|NA
TGTGCCAGCAGCTTAGGACATGGGATGGGTGAGACCCAGTACTTC
CASSLGHGMGETQYF
>TRBJ1-5|NA|TRBV28|NA
TGTGCCAGCAGTTTCATTAGGTATCAGCCCCAGCATTTT
CASSFIRYQPQHF
>TRBJ2-1|TRBD2|TRBV9|NA
TGTGCCAGCAGCCCCGCGGGACTAGTGTACAATGAGCAGTTCTTC
CASSPAGLVYNEQFF
>TRBJ1-5|NA|TRBV6-5|few
TGTGCCAGCGGGTCGGGCCATCAGCCCCAGCATTTT
CASGSGHQPQHF
>TRBJ2-2|NA|TRBV5-1|NA
TGCGCCAGCAGCCACGGGACACCCGACGGGGAGCTGTTTTTT
CASSHGTPDGELFF
>TRBJ2-1|NA|TRBV6-6|NA
TGTGCCAGCAGTTACCGCGCAGGAGGTGTCCCGTTCTTC
CASSYRAGGVPFF
>TRBJ2-5|NA|TRBV12-3/TRBV12-4|NA
TGTGCCAGCAAATCACTAGACGGCGGAGGTTCAGAGACCCAGTACTTC
CASKSLDGGGSETQYF
>TRBJ2-1|NA|TRBV4-2|NA
TGTGCCAGCAGCCAAGTGGGTCGGGTAGCGGAGGAGACGAAATACAATGAGCAGTTCTTC
CASSQVGRVAEETKYNEQFF
>TRBJ2-1|TRBD1|TRBV20-1|NA
TGCAGTGCTCCCCCGGGGACAGGGTACGGCAATGAGCAGTTCTTC
CSAPPGTGYGNEQFF
>TRBJ2-7|NA|TRBV5-1|many
TGCGCCAGCAGCTTGGCCCCCCCAGGGGGGGCCTCCTACGAGCAGTACTTC
CASSLAPPGGASYEQYF
>TRBJ1-2|NA|TRBV4-1|few
TGCGCCAGCAGCCAAGCGGCTACTCAAAATGGCTACACCTTC
CASSQAATQNGYTF
>TRBJ2-3|TRBD2|TRBV5-1|NA
TGCGCCAGCAGGACTAGCGGAGTGGGGATTGTTGATACGCAGTATTTT
CASRTSGVGIVDTQYF
>TRBJ2-7|NA|TRBV6-1|NA
TGTGCCAGCAGCCGCACCCTCGCAGGGAGAGGGGAGCAGTACTTC
CASSRTLAGRGEQYF